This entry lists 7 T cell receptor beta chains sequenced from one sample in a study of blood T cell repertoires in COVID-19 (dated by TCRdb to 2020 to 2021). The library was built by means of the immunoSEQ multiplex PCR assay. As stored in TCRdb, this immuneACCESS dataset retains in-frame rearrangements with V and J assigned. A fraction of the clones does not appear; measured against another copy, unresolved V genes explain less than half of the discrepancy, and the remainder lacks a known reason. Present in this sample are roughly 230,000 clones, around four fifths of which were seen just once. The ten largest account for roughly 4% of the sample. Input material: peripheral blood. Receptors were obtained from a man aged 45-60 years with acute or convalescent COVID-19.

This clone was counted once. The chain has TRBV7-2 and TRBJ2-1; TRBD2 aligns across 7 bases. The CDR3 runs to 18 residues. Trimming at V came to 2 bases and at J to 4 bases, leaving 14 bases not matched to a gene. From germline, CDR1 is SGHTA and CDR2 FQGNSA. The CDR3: CASSLPPRASGYYNEQFF. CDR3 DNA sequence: TGTGCCAGCAGCTTACCCCCGAGGGCTAGCGGATATTACAATGAGCAGTTCTTC.

This CDR3 is CASSQVLNRLSQPQHF. The DNA for the CDR3 is TGTGCCAGCAGCCAAGTTCTTAATCGGTTGTCGCAGCCCCAGCATTTT. The gene calls are TRBV4-2 and TRBJ1-5; D ambiguous. Trimming stripped 1 base from V and 7 bases from J, with 17 bases between. The CDR3 is 16 amino acids. Germline V gives CDR1 LGHNA, CDR2 YNFKEQ.

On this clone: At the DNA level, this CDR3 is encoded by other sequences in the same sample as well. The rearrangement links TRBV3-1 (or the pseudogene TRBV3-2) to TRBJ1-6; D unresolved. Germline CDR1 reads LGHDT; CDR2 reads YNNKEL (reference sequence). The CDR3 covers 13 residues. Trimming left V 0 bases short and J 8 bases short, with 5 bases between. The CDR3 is CASSQDRDSPLHF. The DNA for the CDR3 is TGTGCCAGCAGCCAAGACCGGGATTCACCCCTCCACTTT.

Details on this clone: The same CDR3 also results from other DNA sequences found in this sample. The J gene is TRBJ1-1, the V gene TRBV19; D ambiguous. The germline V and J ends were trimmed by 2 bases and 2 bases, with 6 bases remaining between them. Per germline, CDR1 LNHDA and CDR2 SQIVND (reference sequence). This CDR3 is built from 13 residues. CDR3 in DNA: TGTGCCAGTAGTATAAGCGTAAACACTGAAGCTTTCTTT. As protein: CASSISVNTEAFF. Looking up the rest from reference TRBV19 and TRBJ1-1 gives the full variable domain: DGGITQSPKYLFRKEGQNVTLSCEQNLNHDAMYWYRQDPGQGLRLIYYSQIVNDFQKGDIAEGYSVSREKKESFPLTVTSAQKNPTAFYLCASSISVNTEAFFGQGTRLTVV.

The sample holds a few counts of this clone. Here the CDR3 DNA reads TGCGCCAGCAGCTTGGAGTCTGGGAGGGGGACCTACGAGCAGTACTTC. It is translated as CASSLESGRGTYEQYF. The chain recombines TRBV5-1 with TRBJ2-7, with D tentatively TRBD2 (7 bases). The germline CDR1 and CDR2 sequences are SGHRS and YFSETQ. The CDR3 extends over 16 amino acids. V lost 0 bases and J lost 2, with 15 bases in between.

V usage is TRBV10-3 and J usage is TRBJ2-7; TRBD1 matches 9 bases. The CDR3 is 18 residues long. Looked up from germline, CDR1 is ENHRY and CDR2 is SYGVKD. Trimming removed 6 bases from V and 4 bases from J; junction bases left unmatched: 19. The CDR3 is CAIRQGTGKGRTIYEQYF. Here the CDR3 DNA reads TGTGCCATCAGACAAGGGACAGGGAAGGGACGAACCATATACGAGCAGTACTTC.

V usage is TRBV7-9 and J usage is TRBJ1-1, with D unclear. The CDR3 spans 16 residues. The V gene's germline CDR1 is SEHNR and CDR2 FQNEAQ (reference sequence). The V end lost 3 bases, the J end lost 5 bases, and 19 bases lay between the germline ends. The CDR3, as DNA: TGTGCCAGCAGCTTGAGGGATTGGGAGGGATCAACTGAAGCTTTCTTT. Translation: CASSLRDWEGSTEAFF.